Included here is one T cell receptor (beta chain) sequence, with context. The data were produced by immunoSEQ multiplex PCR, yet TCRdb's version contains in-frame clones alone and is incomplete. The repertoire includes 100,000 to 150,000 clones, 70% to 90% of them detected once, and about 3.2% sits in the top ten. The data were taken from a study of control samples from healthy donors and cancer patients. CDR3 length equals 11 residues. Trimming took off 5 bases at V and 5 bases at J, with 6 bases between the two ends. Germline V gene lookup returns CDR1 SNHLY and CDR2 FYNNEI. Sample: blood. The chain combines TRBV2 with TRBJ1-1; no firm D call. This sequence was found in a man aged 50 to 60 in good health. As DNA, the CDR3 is TGTGCCAGCAGTCAGGTAACTGAAGCTTTCTTT. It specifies CASSQVTEAFF.